This T cell receptor (beta chain) was sequenced during a study of blood T cells in healthy people across ages (dated by TCRdb to between 2015 and 2017). General notes on the study: In model experiments, template switching captured about one uniquely barcoded TCR beta cDNA molecule for every two T cells. To track age-related changes in TCR beta repertoire diversity, the study relied on deep sequencing normalized with unique cDNA molecular identifiers. The donors were split into four age groups: young (average about 15 years), middle-aged (39), aged (62) and long-lived (approximately 80). To avoid experimental bias, donors of different ages were randomly spread across the sequencing lanes. Using the same blood draw, the study looked at two additional independent replicas of 1 million unique cDNA reads for two donors, one aged 18 to 30 and the other aged 80 or older. Study-wide findings and limitations: A strong correlation was found between observed TCR beta diversity and the percentage of naive T cells measured by flow cytometry. Bulk unsorted PBMC profiling prevented conclusive comparison of naive and antigen-experienced compartments. Estimates of total diversity from one million sequenced T cells were regarded as lower bounds and underestimates. As age increased, observed TCR beta diversity per million T cells dropped in a roughly linear way, and a significant reduction was already evident by age 40. Donor CMV infection status was unknown, potentially confounding age-related changes in expanded clonotypes. Compared with the aged group, the long-lived group had more naive CD4+ T cells, fewer expanded clones and increased TCR diversity, a pattern suggesting age selection.

In the germline V gene, CDR1 corresponds to SGHTA and CDR2 to FQGNSA. The junction carries 18 bases between V and J, which are trimmed by 5 bases and 5 bases respectively. The CDR3 runs 15 amino acids, cysteine and phenylalanine included. CDR3 DNA is the only sequence kept; it has 45 bases, read in frame from the first base. In this sample, this clonotype turned up many times. What this receptor recognizes is not known. Per-base qualities were not stored, and no clone one base away is much larger. Systemically healthy Caucasian individuals from Russia, some 36 in total and aged roughly 6 to 95 years, were included as donors. Ten milliliters of peripheral blood were drawn from each donor into EDTA-treated Vacutainer tubes. PBMCs were isolated by Ficoll-Paque density-gradient centrifugation, with at least 6 million obtained per sample. Trizol reagent was used to extract total RNA from PBMCs, with at least 6 micrograms per sample. Naive CD45RAhigh/CD27high T cell percentages were measured by flow cytometry on a PBMC aliquot from every donor.

Library prep was done by 5' RACE. TCRdb names Illumina HiSeq 2500 as the instrument used. A second about 6 to 11 cycle PCR used a sample-barcoded 5' primer and a J-beta primer mix. A template-switch 5' adaptor carrying 12 random nucleotides introduced a unique molecular identifier onto each TCR beta cDNA molecule. At least 3 million CDR3-containing paired-end reads were obtained from each sample. First-strand cDNA was synthesized from all RNA with the Mint cDNA synthesis kit, primed by a TRBC-specific oligonucleotide. Following uracil-DNA glycosylase treatment, a first 18-cycle PCR with universal primers M1SS and BC2_uni_R was performed on all cDNA. Per the original workflow: Each sample was normalized by randomly selecting 1 million high-quality reads, each carrying a distinct molecular identifier. Reads with shared molecular identifiers were discarded instead of being binned into consensus sequences. MiTCR, set to a Q25 quality threshold and the strictest error-elimination algorithm, was used for CDR3 identification, clonotype clustering and error correction. A nonparametric unseen species model with Euler transformation was used to estimate a lower bound on total TCR beta diversity. TCRdb trimmed the raw reads at Q25, called clones with MiXCR and kept productive beta chains. Entries that share a CDR3 protein sequence are merged under the most common genes and DNA. TCRdb, rather than the study authors, made the V and J calls. The sample contains around 800,000 distinct CDR3 sequences, around 45% of them found a single time. The top ten constitute roughly 19% of the sample.

The V gene is TRBV7-2 and the J gene is TRBJ2-5, and possibly TRBD2, on 5 matching bases. The sample comprised blood. The TCR was taken from a man in his 60s in good health. The bases are TGTGCCAGCAGCCCCCAAGCGGATCCCGGGGAGACCCAGTACTTC. This translates into CASSPQADPGETQYF.